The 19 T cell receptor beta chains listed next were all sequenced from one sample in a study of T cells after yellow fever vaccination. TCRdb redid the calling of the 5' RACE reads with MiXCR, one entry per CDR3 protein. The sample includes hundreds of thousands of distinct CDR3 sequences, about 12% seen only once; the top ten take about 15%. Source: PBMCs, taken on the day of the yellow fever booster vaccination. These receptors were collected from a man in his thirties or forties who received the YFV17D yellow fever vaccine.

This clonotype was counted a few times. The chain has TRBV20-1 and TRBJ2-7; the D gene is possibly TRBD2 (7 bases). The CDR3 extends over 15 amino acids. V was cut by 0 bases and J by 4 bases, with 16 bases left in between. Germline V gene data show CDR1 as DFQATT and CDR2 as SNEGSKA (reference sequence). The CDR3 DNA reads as TGCAGTGCTAGAGAAGGGGGGGGCGCGAGTTACGAGCAGTACTTC. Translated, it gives CSAREGGGASYEQYF.

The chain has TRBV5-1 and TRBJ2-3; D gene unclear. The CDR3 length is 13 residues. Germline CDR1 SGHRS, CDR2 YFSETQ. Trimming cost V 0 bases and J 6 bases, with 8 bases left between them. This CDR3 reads CASSLAIMDTQYF. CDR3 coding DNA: TGCGCCAGCAGCTTGGCAATAATGGATACGCAGTATTTT.

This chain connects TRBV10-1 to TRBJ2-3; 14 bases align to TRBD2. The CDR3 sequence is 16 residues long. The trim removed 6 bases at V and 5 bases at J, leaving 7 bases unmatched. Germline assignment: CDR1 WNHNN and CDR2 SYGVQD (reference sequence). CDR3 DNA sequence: TGCGCCAGCAGCGAGACTAGCGGGAGGGCGATAGATACGCAGTATTTT. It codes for CASSETSGRAIDTQYF.

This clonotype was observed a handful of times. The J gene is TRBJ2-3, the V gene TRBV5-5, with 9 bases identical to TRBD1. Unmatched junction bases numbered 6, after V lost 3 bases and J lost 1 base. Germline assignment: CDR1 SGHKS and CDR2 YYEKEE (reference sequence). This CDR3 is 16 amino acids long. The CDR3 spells CASSSPGQGRTDTQYF. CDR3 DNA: TGTGCCAGCAGCTCTCCGGGACAGGGCCGCACAGATACGCAGTATTTT.

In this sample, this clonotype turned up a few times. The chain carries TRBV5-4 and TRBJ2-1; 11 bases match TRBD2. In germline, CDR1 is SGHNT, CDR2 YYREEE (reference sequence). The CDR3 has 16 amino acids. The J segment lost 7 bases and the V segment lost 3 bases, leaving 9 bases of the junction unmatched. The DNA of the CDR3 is TGTGCCAGCAGCTCCCTAGCGGGAGGATCAGAAAATGAGCAGTTCTTC. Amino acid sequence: CASSSLAGGSENEQFF. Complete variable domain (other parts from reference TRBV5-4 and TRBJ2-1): ETGVTQSPTHLIKTRGQQVTLRCSSQSGHNTVSWYQQALGQGPQFIFQYYREEENGRGNFPPRFSGLQFPNYSSELNVNALELDDSALYLCASSSLAGGSENEQFFGPGTRLTVL.

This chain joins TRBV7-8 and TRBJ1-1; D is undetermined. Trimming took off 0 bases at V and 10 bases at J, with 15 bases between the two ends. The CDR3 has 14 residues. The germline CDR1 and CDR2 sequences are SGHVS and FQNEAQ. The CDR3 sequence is CASSLAVREMGAFF. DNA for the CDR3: TGTGCCAGCAGCTTAGCCGTTAGGGAAATGGGAGCTTTCTTT.

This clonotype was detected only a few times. The CDR3 loop is CASSLLTGDYGYTF. The CDR3 DNA reads as TGTGCCAGTAGTCTATTAACAGGGGACTATGGCTACACCTTC. V and J are TRBV19 and TRBJ1-2; 7 bases align to TRBD1. Germline V gene lookup returns CDR1 LNHDA and CDR2 SQIVND (reference sequence). V dropped 5 bases and J dropped 3; count of bases not matched to a gene: 6. There are 14 residues in the CDR3.

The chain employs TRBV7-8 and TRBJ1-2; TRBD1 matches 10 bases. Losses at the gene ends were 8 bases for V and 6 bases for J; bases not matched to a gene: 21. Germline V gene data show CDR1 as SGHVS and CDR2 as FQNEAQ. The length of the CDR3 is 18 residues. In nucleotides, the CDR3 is TGTGCCAGCGGCTACATACCTTCCTGGGACAGGGGAAAGGATGGCTACACCTTC. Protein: CASGYIPSWDRGKDGYTF.

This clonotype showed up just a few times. The CDR3 bases are TGTGCCAGCGCTCACGGGGGGGGCACAGATACGCAGTATTTT. It encodes CASAHGGGTDTQYF. V gene TRBV7-3 combines with J gene TRBJ2-3; 8 bases fit TRBD2. The CDR3 covers 14 residues. Trimming removed 8 bases from V and 1 base from J; junction bases left unmatched: 5. Germline lookup yields CDR1 SGHTA and CDR2 FQGTGA.

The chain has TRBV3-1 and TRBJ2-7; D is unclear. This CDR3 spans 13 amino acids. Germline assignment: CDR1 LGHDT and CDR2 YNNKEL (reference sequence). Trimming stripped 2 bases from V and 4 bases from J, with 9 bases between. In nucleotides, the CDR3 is TGTGCCAGCAGCCAAAGGTCGCCATACGAGCAGTACTTC. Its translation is CASSQRSPYEQYF.

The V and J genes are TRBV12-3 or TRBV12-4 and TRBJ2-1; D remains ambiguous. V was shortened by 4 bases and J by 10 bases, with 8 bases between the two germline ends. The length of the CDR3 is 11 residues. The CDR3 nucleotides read TGTGCCAGCAGTTCTTTTGAGGAGCAGTTCTTC. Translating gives CASSSFEEQFF.

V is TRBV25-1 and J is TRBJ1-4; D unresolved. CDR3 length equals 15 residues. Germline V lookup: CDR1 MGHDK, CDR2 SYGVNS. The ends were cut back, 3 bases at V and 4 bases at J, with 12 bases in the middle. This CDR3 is CASSDQRGLNEKLFF. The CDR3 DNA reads TGTGCCAGCAGTGACCAAAGAGGCCTTAATGAAAAACTGTTTTTT.

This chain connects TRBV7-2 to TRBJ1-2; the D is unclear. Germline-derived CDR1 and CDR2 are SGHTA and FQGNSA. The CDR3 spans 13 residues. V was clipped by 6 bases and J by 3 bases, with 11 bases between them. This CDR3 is CASSFGIYYGYTF. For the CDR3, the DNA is TGTGCCAGCAGTTTCGGGATTTACTATGGCTACACCTTC.

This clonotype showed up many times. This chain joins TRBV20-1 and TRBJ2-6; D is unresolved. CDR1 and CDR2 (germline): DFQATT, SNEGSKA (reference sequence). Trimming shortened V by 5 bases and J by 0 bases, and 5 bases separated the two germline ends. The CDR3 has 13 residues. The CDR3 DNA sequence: TGCAGTGCTTCCATCTCTGGGGCCAACGTCCTGACTTTC. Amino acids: CSASISGANVLTF.

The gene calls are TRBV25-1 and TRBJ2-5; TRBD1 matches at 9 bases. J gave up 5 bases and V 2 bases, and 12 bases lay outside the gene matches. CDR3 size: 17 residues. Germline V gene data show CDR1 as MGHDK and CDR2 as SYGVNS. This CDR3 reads CASSEGQGKRYWETQYF. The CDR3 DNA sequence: TGTGCCAGCAGTGAAGGACAGGGGAAGCGTTATTGGGAGACCCAGTACTTC.

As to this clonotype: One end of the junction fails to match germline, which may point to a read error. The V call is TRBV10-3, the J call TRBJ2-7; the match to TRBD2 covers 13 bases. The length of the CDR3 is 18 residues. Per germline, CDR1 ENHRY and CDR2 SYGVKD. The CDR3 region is CAIGDPGLAGTHTYEQYF. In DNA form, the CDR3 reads TGTGCCATCGGTGATCCGGGACTAGCGGGAACACATACCTACGAGCAGTACTTC.

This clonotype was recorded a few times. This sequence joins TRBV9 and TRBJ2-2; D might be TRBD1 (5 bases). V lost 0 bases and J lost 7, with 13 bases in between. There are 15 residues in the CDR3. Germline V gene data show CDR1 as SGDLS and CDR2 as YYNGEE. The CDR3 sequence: CASSVEGSAHGELFF. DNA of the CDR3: TGTGCCAGCAGCGTAGAGGGGTCAGCTCACGGGGAGCTGTTTTTT.

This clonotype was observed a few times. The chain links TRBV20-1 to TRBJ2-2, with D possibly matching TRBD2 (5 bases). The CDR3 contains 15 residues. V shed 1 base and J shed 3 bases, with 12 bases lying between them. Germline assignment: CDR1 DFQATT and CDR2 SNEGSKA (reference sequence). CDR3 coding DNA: TGCAGTGCTAGAGGCTCTAGCCGAGACACCGGGGAGCTGTTTTTT. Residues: CSARGSSRDTGELFF.

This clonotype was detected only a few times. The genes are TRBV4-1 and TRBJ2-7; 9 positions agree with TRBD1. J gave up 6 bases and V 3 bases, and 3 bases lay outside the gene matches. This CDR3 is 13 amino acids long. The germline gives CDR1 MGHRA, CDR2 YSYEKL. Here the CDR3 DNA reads TGCGCCAGCAGCCAGAACAGGGGGCGCGAGCAGTACTTC. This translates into CASSQNRGREQYF.